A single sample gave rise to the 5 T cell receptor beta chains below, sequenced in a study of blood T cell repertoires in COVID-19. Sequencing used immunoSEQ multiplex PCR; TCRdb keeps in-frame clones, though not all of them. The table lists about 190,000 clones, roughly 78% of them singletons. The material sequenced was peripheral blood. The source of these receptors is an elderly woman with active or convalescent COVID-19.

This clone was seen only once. The CDR3 nucleotides are TGTGCCTGGAGTGTACTACAGGGGGATTCACCCCTCCACTTT. Its translation is CAWSVLQGDSPLHF. The V and J genes are TRBV30 and TRBJ1-6; 8 nucleotides align to TRBD1. Germline V lookup: CDR1 GTSNPN, CDR2 SVGIG (reference sequence). The V segment lost 0 bases and the J segment 8 bases; nucleotides outside the gene matches: 3. The CDR3 sequence is 14 residues long.

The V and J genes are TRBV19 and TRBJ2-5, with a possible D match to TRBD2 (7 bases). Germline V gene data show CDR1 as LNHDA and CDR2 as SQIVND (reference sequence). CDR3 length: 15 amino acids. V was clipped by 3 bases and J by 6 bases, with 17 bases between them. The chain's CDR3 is CASSIPGGRRKTQYF. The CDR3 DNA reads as TGTGCCAGTAGTATTCCCGGGGGGCGGAGAAAGACCCAGTACTTC.

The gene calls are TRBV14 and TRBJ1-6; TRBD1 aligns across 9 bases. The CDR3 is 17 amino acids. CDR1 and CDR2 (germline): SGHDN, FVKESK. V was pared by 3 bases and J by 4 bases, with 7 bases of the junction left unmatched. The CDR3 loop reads CASSHQTGGRYNSPLHF. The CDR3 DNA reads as TGTGCCAGCAGCCACCAGACAGGGGGTCGATATAATTCACCCCTCCACTTT.

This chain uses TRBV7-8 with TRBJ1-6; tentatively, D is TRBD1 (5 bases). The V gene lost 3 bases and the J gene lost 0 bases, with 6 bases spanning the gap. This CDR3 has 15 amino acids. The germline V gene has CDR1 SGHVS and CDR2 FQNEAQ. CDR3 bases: TGTGCCAGCAGCTTGACAGACTCCTATAATTCACCCCTCCACTTT. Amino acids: CASSLTDSYNSPLHF. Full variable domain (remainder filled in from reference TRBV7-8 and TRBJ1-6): GAGVSQSPRYKVAKRGQDVALRCDPISGHVSLFWYQQALGQGPEFLTYFQNEAQLDKSGLPSDRFFAERPEGSVSTLKIQRTQQEDSAVYLCASSLTDSYNSPLHFGNGTRLTVT.

CDR3 region: CASSVDSLGSGANVLTF. CDR3 nucleotide sequence: TGCGCCAGCAGCGTGGACAGTCTCGGATCCGGGGCCAACGTCCTGACTTTC. The chain carries TRBV4-3 and TRBJ2-6; perhaps TRBD1 as D (6 bases). The germline V gene encodes CDR1 LGHNA and CDR2 YSLEER. The CDR3 contains 17 residues. V lost 5 bases to trimming and J lost 4 bases, with 18 bases between them.